The rows below give T cell receptor beta chains drawn from one sample of a study of T cell changes during pregnancy in multiple sclerosis. TCRdb's table, derived via immunoSEQ multiplex PCR, lists solely in-frame clones and lacks some. The data hold 28,000 or so clones, with around nine tenths observed a single time. Source: CD8+ T cells from peripheral blood mononuclear cells, taken in the second trimester of pregnancy. All receptors derive from a female donor with multiple sclerosis, enrolled in a pregnancy study. Each CDR3 is given with its conserved first and last residue. Each record gives: clone size, V gene, J gene, D gene, CDR3 protein, CDR3 DNA. A D gene is named only where the DNA matches it firmly. Clone size appears in some rows only: once, few, many, or a class for an expanded clone.

size: once; V: TRBV30; J: TRBJ2-7; D: TRBD1; CDR3: CAWGTGSSYEQYF; DNA: TGTGCCTGGGGGACAGGGAGCTCCTACGAGCAGTACTTC
size: -; V: TRBV6-5; J: TRBJ1-1; D: -; CDR3: CASSPRGTLNTEAFF; DNA: TGTGCCAGCAGTCCACGGGGGACTTTGAACACTGAAGCTTTCTTT
size: -; V: TRBV4-3; J: TRBJ1-6; D: -; CDR3: CASSQRGGENRNSPLHF; DNA: TGCGCCAGCAGCCAACGGGGGGGGGAGAACCGTAATTCACCCCTCCACTTT
size: -; V: TRBV18; J: TRBJ2-7; D: -; CDR3: CASSPGDYEQYF; DNA: TGTGCCAGCTCACCCGGGGACTACGAGCAGTACTTC
size: -; V: TRBV7-3; J: TRBJ2-7; D: -; CDR3: CASSLGVQATYEQYF; DNA: TGTGCCAGCAGCCTGGGCGTACAGGCTACCTACGAGCAGTACTTC
size: once; V: TRBV10-3; J: TRBJ1-2; D: -; CDR3: CATQGQADPNYGYTF; DNA: TGTGCCACCCAGGGGCAGGCGGATCCTAACTATGGCTACACCTTC
size: -; V: TRBV6-5; J: TRBJ1-4; D: -; CDR3: CASSPLGVDNEKLFF; DNA: TGTGCCAGCAGCCCGTTGGGAGTCGATAATGAAAAACTGTTTTTT
size: -; V: TRBV7-9; J: TRBJ1-1; D: -; CDR3: CASSLDPGPWTFF; DNA: TGTGCCAGCAGCTTAGATCCAGGGCCGTGGACTTTCTTT
size: -; V: TRBV16; J: TRBJ1-1; D: TRBD1; CDR3: CASVRDRGYTEAFF; DNA: TGTGCCAGCGTTCGGGACAGGGGGTACACTGAAGCTTTCTTT
size: large; V: TRBV10-2; J: TRBJ2-1; D: TRBD2; CDR3: CASSEPGLAGALVDEQFF; DNA: TGCGCCAGCAGTGAGCCGGGACTAGCGGGGGCTTTGGTGGATGAGCAGTTCTTC
size: medium-sized; V: TRBV27; J: TRBJ2-7; D: -; CDR3: CASSLSRGYEQYF; DNA: TGTGCCAGCAGTTTATCGAGAGGCTACGAGCAGTACTTC
size: -; V: TRBV5-6; J: TRBJ1-2; D: -; CDR3: CASSLGNGGYGYTF; DNA: TGTGCCAGCAGCTTGGGAAACGGGGGCTATGGCTACACCTTC
size: -; V: TRBV2; J: TRBJ1-2; D: TRBD1; CDR3: CASSPPGQPANYGYTF; DNA: TGTGCCAGCAGTCCTCCGGGACAGCCAGCTAACTATGGCTACACCTTC
size: -; V: TRBV30; J: TRBJ2-4; D: -; CDR3: CAWGVGGGAKNIQYF; DNA: TGTGCCTGGGGGGTAGGGGGGGGAGCCAAAAACATTCAGTACTTC
size: -; V: TRBV29-1; J: TRBJ2-3; D: -; CDR3: CSGTSTDTQYF; DNA: TGCAGCGGGACTAGCACAGATACGCAGTATTTT
size: -; V: TRBV27; J: TRBJ2-7; D: -; CDR3: CASSLDSSYEQYF; DNA: TGTGCCAGCAGCTTGGACAGCTCCTACGAGCAGTACTTC
size: -; V: TRBV19; J: TRBJ1-2; D: -; CDR3: CASRPRGYSYGYTF; DNA: TGTGCCAGTAGACCCCGGGGGTACAGCTATGGCTACACCTTC
size: -; V: TRBV7-9; J: TRBJ1-5; D: TRBD1; CDR3: CASSLGLTGSDQPQHF; DNA: TGTGCCAGCAGCTTGGGGCTGACAGGGAGTGATCAGCCCCAGCATTTT
size: -; V: TRBV5-1; J: TRBJ1-2; D: -; CDR3: CASSYTGSGNYGYTF; DNA: TGCGCCAGCAGCTATACAGGGTCGGGTAACTATGGCTACACCTTC
size: few; V: TRBV4-3; J: TRBJ2-3; D: TRBD1; CDR3: CASSHSGQGATDTQYF; DNA: TGCGCCAGCAGCCACTCGGGACAGGGGGCGACAGATACGCAGTATTTT
size: -; V: TRBV6-1; J: TRBJ2-3; D: -; CDR3: CASSGRYRELGTDTQYF; DNA: TGTGCCAGCAGTGGGAGATACAGGGAGTTGGGCACAGATACGCAGTATTTT
size: -; V: TRBV11-2; J: TRBJ1-1; D: -; CDR3: CASSFIDTEAFF; DNA: TGTGCCAGCAGCTTTATAGACACTGAAGCTTTCTTT
size: -; V: TRBV7-8; J: TRBJ2-7; D: -; CDR3: CASSPSLSGIYEQYF; DNA: TGTGCCAGCAGCCCCAGCTTGTCAGGGATCTACGAGCAGTACTTC
size: medium-sized; V: TRBV6-1; J: TRBJ1-2; D: TRBD1; CDR3: CASSAIGGTGPGTYGYTF; DNA: TGTGCCAGCAGTGCCATTGGAGGGACAGGACCAGGAACTTATGGCTACACCTTC
size: -; V: TRBV5-8; J: TRBJ1-2; D: -; CDR3: CASTPSGSYGYTF; DNA: TGTGCCAGCACCCCATCGGGGTCCTATGGCTACACCTTC
size: -; V: TRBV6-5; J: TRBJ2-7; D: TRBD2; CDR3: CASSYSTSGGEYEQYF; DNA: TGTGCCAGCAGTTACTCGACTAGCGGGGGGGAGTACGAGCAGTACTTC
size: -; V: TRBV4-1; J: TRBJ2-2; D: TRBD1; CDR3: CASSHSGTGGSGELFF; DNA: TGCGCCAGCAGCCACTCCGGGACAGGGGGCTCCGGGGAGCTGTTTTTT
size: -; V: TRBV7-2; J: TRBJ1-4; D: -; CDR3: CASSPEFGPFEKLFF; DNA: TGTGCCAGCAGCCCCGAGTTTGGGCCTTTCGAAAAACTGTTTTTT
size: -; V: TRBV7-7; J: TRBJ1-1; D: -; CDR3: CASSFGPNTEAFF; DNA: TGTGCTAGCAGCTTTGGCCCGAACACTGAAGCTTTCTTT
size: few; V: TRBV5-1; J: TRBJ2-1; D: -; CDR3: CASSFSTWGQSEQFF; DNA: TGCGCCAGCAGCTTTTCAACTTGGGGGCAAAGTGAGCAGTTCTTC
size: -; V: TRBV7-3; J: TRBJ2-1; D: TRBD1; CDR3: CASSSDRGTYNEQFF; DNA: TGTGCCAGCAGCTCGGACAGGGGGACCTACAATGAGCAGTTCTTC
size: -; V: TRBV11-2; J: TRBJ2-3; D: -; CDR3: CASSFWGGRADTQYF; DNA: TGTGCCAGCAGCTTCTGGGGGGGCCGTGCAGATACGCAGTATTTT
size: -; V: TRBV19; J: TRBJ2-1; D: -; CDR3: CASSGAKYEQFF; DNA: TGTGCCAGTAGTGGGGCCAAATATGAGCAGTTCTTC
size: -; V: TRBV2; J: TRBJ2-7; D: TRBD2; CDR3: CASSGAGRVNEQYF; DNA: TGTGCCAGCAGTGGGGCAGGGAGGGTCAACGAGCAGTACTTC
size: -; V: TRBV9; J: TRBJ1-1; D: -; CDR3: CASSVAVGAGTEAFF; DNA: TGTGCCAGCAGCGTGGCGGTGGGGGCGGGCACTGAAGCTTTCTTT
size: -; V: TRBV27; J: TRBJ2-5; D: -; CDR3: CASSLTGWETQYF; DNA: TGTGCCAGCAGTCTTACAGGGTGGGAGACCCAGTACTTC
size: -; V: TRBV12-5; J: TRBJ2-2; D: TRBD1; CDR3: CASGQGVPGAGELFF; DNA: TGTGCTAGTGGACAGGGGGTGCCCGGGGCCGGGGAGCTGTTTTTT
size: -; V: TRBV6-5; J: TRBJ2-7; D: TRBD1; CDR3: CASSYSTGGMYEQYF; DNA: TGTGCCAGCAGTTACTCGACAGGGGGCATGTACGAGCAGTACTTC